This T cell receptor beta chain is drawn from a study of graft-versus-host responses after intestinal transplantation. Across the whole study: All recipients were given anti-thymocyte globulin induction, and tacrolimus and steroids were then administered for approximately 3 years.

Study-wide results and caveats: The study associated peak circulating GvH clone levels with early post-transplant HvG declines. Investigators detected GvH clones in recipient marrow, with some emerging earlier in ileum or blood. High graft-versus-host to host-versus-graft T cell clonal ratios marked allografts of patients with graft-donor macrochimerism.

Turning to this clone: Its antigen remains unknown.

CDR1 MNHEY and CDR2 SVGAGI come from the germline V gene. The CDR3 totals 14 residues. V lost 6 bases to trimming and J lost 3 bases, with 12 bases between them. Profiled with immunoSEQ multiplex PCR; TCRdb holds only in-frame clones, not every one. This table has about 36,000 clones, roughly 94% appearing once. The J gene is TRBJ1-5, the V gene TRBV6-5, with a weak D call TRBD1 (6 bases). The sequences come from unstimulated CD4+ T cells sorted from spleen or lymph node cells, collected before transplant. This receptor was identified in a human donor who was the organ donor for an intestinal transplant. This CDR3 is CASRRGGPNQPQHF. The CDR3, as DNA: TGTGCCAGCAGAAGGGGGGGGCCCAATCAGCCCCAGCATTTT.